This T cell receptor beta chain was captured by sequencing in a study of blood T cell repertoires in COVID-19. At the level of the study: Collection of acute and convalescent COVID-19 samples took place in the United States, Italy and Spain.

V lost 1 base to trimming and J lost 3 bases; unmatched junction nucleotides: 4. Germline V lookup: CDR1 KGHSH, CDR2 LQKENI. The CDR3 runs to 15 residues. In the source study's methods: Amplification of reference gene primers provided the estimated nucleated cell counts. The repertoire was sequenced with immunoSEQ multiplex PCR; TCRdb's copy has only in-frame clones and lacks some. V and J calls and clone size are given by that table; D and trimming were obtained from the DNA. The table shows fewer than 120,000 clones, with nearly 90% occurring only once. This clone has only a few counts. Sequenced material: peripheral blood. The clonotype originates from a human donor in a cohort sampled during active COVID-19. The chain joins TRBV18 to TRBJ1-2; TRBD1 aligns across 8 bases. CDR3 residues: CASSPQQGEDYGYTF. CDR3 DNA sequence: TGTGCCAGCTCACCACAACAGGGGGAGGACTATGGCTACACCTTC.